The 11 T cell receptor beta chains reported below all come from one sample, sequenced in a study of memory CD4+ T cells and cytomegalovirus serostatus. Libraries were prepared by immunoSEQ multiplex PCR; TCRdb keeps only in-frame clonotypes and omits some of them. Among nearly 60,000 clones, roughly 81% were seen once, and the ten largest hold 1% to 1.2%. Single viable CD3+CD4+CD8-CD45RO+ cells were sorted as the memory CD4+ T cells. Sequencing was done on a sample of memory CD4+ T cells from blood. The receptors were gathered from an adult in good health and CMV-seronegative.

The rearrangement links TRBV7-3 to TRBJ2-7, with D tentatively TRBD2 (5 bases). This CDR3 comprises 13 residues. Trimming took off 4 bases at V and 6 bases at J, with 13 bases between the two ends. Germline CDR1 and CDR2: SGHTA and FQGTGA. The CDR3 DNA reads TGTGCCAGCAGCTCTACGGACTTGGGCGAGCAGTACTTC. As protein: CASSSTDLGEQYF.

This clone was observed a handful of times. The rearrangement links TRBV7-9 to TRBJ2-5, with 11 bases aligning to TRBD1. Germline CDR1 and CDR2: SEHNR and FQNEAQ (reference sequence). V lost 4 bases, J lost 3 bases, and 7 bases stayed unmatched. The CDR3 has 16 residues. The DNA for the CDR3 is TGTGCCAGCAGCTCCTCCGGGACAGGGGGTGAAGAGACCCAGTACTTC. It translates to CASSSSGTGGEETQYF.

Here the CDR3 reads CASSSSGIETQYF. DNA for the CDR3: TGCGCCAGCAGCTCAAGCGGGATTGAGACCCAGTACTTC. The genes are TRBV5-1 and TRBJ2-5, with 7 nucleotides matching TRBD2. The V and J ends lost 3 bases and 5 bases, in that order; junction bases with no gene match: 4. From germline, CDR1 is SGHRS and CDR2 YFSETQ. The CDR3 covers 13 residues. Filled out from reference TRBV5-1 and TRBJ2-5, the complete variable domain reads KAGVTQTPRYLIKTRGQQVTLSCSPISGHRSVSWYQQTPGQGLQFLFEYFSETQRNKGNFPGRFSGRQFSNSRSEMNVSTLELGDSALYLCASSSSGIETQYFGPGTRLLVL.

Here the CDR3 DNA reads TGTGCCAGCTCACCTATTAGCGGGAATACCTACGAGCAGTACTTC. It yields the protein CASSPISGNTYEQYF. This sequence joins TRBV18 and TRBJ2-7, with 8 bases fitting TRBD2. CDR1 is KGHSH and CDR2 is LQKENI in the germline V gene. The length of the CDR3 is 15 residues. The V and J ends lost 3 bases and 2 bases, in that order; junction bases with no gene match: 6.

The genes are TRBV19 and TRBJ1-2; 8 nucleotides match TRBD1. Germline values: CDR1 LNHDA, CDR2 SQIVND (reference sequence). CDR3 length: 16 amino acids. After removal of 5 bases from V and 3 bases from J, the junction contained 11 bases not matched to a gene. The CDR3 coding sequence is TGTGCCAGTAGTTCTCGACAGGGGCTAGAAGACTATGGCTACACCTTC. As protein: CASSSRQGLEDYGYTF.

This clone came up a few times. V is TRBV20-1 and J is TRBJ1-6; D gene uncertain. The CDR3 spans 11 residues. V lost 3 bases, J lost 9 bases, and 6 bases lay in between. Per the germline V gene, CDR1 is DFQATT and CDR2 is SNEGSKA (reference sequence). CDR3 protein: CSASDGSPLHF. The CDR3 nucleotides read TGCAGTGCTAGTGACGGTTCACCCCTCCACTTT.

The V gene is TRBV30, the J gene TRBJ1-1; no reliable D call. V dropped 0 bases and J dropped 11 bases, with 16 bases sitting between them. This CDR3 spans 13 amino acids. CDR1 is GTSNPN, CDR2 SVGIG, per germline (reference sequence). The CDR3: CAWSVLPVRAAFF. For the CDR3, the DNA is TGTGCCTGGAGTGTCCTCCCCGTGCGTGCTGCTTTCTTT.

The chain uses TRBV29-1 and TRBJ2-7, with D maybe TRBD1 (6 bases). CDR1 and CDR2 from the germline V gene are SQVTM and ANQGSEA. The CDR3 contains 13 residues. Trimming shortened V by 3 bases and J by 1 base, and 10 bases separated the two germline ends. This CDR3 reads CSVEDSPSYEQYF. CDR3 in DNA: TGCAGCGTTGAGGACAGCCCTTCCTACGAGCAGTACTTC.

V is TRBV19 and J is TRBJ1-2; unclear D gene. Germline-derived CDR1 and CDR2 are LNHDA and SQIVND (reference sequence). V was shortened by 3 bases and J by 6 bases, with 8 bases between the two germline ends. The CDR3 totals 12 residues. CDR3 in amino acids: CASSIFGDGYTF. The CDR3 nucleotides are TGTGCCAGTAGTATTTTTGGGGATGGCTACACCTTC.

The chain uses TRBV7-9 and TRBJ1-1; tentatively, D is TRBD1 (5 bases). The CDR3 is made up of 15 amino acids. Deletions cut 1 base from V and 4 bases from J, with 13 bases between. Germline CDR1 reads SEHNR; CDR2 reads FQNEAQ (reference sequence). This CDR3 is CASSLGYQGATEAFF. The CDR3, as DNA: TGTGCCAGCAGCTTAGGGTATCAGGGAGCCACTGAAGCTTTCTTT.

The chain carries TRBV4-3 and TRBJ1-3, with a tentative D call TRBD1 (5 bases). V dropped 0 bases and J dropped 3 bases, with 9 bases sitting between them. Germline values: CDR1 LGHNA, CDR2 YSLEER. This CDR3 is built from 15 residues. The CDR3 spells CASSQEGVGGNTIYF. CDR3 sequence (DNA): TGCGCCAGCAGCCAAGAAGGGGTCGGTGGAAACACCATATATTTT.